Described below is a single TCR beta chain sequence and its context. The antigen is undetermined. The J segment lost 3 bases and the V segment lost 3 bases, leaving 7 bases of the junction unmatched. Germline lookup yields CDR1 MNHEY and CDR2 SVGAGI. The CDR3 has 16 amino acids. This sample is part of a study of CD8 T cells in ankylosing spondylitis. Regarding the study as a whole: Matched ankylosing spondylitis synovial fluid reportedly showed significant enrichment of disease-linked clones. It appeared that ankylosing spondylitis blood was characterized by a TCR beta motif of roughly 8 highly homologous variants.

TCRdb re-called the 5' RACE reads with MiXCR, one entry per CDR3 protein. The table lists 250,000 or so distinct CDR3 sequences, 15% to 20% of them singletons. The gene calls are TRBV6-5 and TRBJ2-3, with TRBD2 matching 9 bases. The origin of this receptor is a male donor with ankylosing spondylitis or in good health (not recorded which). The sequenced material came from blood, either unsorted or a sorted T cell fraction (not recorded which). CDR3 coding DNA: TGTGCCAGCAGTTATGCCCCAGCGGGAGGAACAGATACGCAGTATTTT. This gives the protein CASSYAPAGGTDTQYF.